Reported below is one TCR beta chain. The antigen remains unidentified. Profiling relied on immunoSEQ multiplex PCR, and the TCRdb table lists in-frame clones only, not all of them. The table shows roughly 62,000 clones, with approximately 76% occurring only once. This CDR3 contains 16 residues. CDR1 is MDHEN and CDR2 is SYDVKM in the germline V gene. The ends were cut back, 5 bases at V and 2 bases at J, with 17 bases in the middle. This sample was taken from a study of radiotherapy plus CTLA-4 blockade in lung cancer. Study-level information: For approximately 19% of patients, objective responses occurred, and around 31% had disease control.

Study-level findings and limits: How blood T cell clones changed early, along with interferon-beta, reportedly forecast response best. Blood saw expansion of tumor-derived TCR clones after radiotherapy plus ipilimumab.

Sequenced here: peripheral blood, sampled from a patient treated with radiotherapy plus ipilimumab. The clonotype comes from a human donor with non-small cell lung cancer who had a complete response to radiotherapy plus ipilimumab. The chain uses TRBV28 and TRBJ2-3; TRBD2 might be the D (6 bases). CDR3 coding DNA: TGTGCCAGCAGTCCGCCCCAGCGGGTCACCACAGATACGCAGTATTTT. It yields the protein CASSPPQRVTTDTQYF.